Presented here are 18 T cell receptor beta chains from one specimen sequenced in a study of T-cell memory formation after mild COVID-19. TCRdb ran MiXCR on the 5' RACE reads and lists one entry per CDR3 protein. The sample contains some 100,000 distinct CDR3 sequences, more than 9.5% of which appear only once. The sample was PBMCs or a T cell subset sorted from them (not recorded which). The source of these receptors is a man aged 18 to 35 who had mild COVID-19 (a few samples of this study predate the infection). Cell type and time point are not known.

This chain connects TRBV21-1 to TRBJ2-3. TRBV21-1 is described as a pseudogene. The CDR3 covers 12 residues. The CDR3 here is CATQVVVDTQYF. The CDR3 DNA sequence: TGTGCCACCCAGGTGGTTGTCGATACGCAGTATTTT.

The chain is built from TRBV27 and TRBJ1-5, with 8 nucleotides matching TRBD1. The CDR3 covers 15 residues. Germline values: CDR1 MNHEY, CDR2 SMNVEV (reference sequence). Losses at the gene ends were 4 bases for V and 0 bases for J; bases not matched to a gene: 2. CDR3 in DNA: TGTGCCAGCAGTTGGACAGGGAGTAGCAATCAGCCCCAGCATTTT. Translated, it gives CASSWTGSSNQPQHF.

This clonotype was seen only a few times. J is TRBJ2-5 and V is TRBV6-5; tentatively, D is TRBD2 (6 bases). The germline gives CDR1 MNHEY, CDR2 SVGAGI. This CDR3 region has 15 residues. Trimming removed 2 bases at V and 1 base at J, with 11 bases between. CDR3 sequence: CASSYRLVTQETQYF. The CDR3, as DNA: TGTGCCAGCAGTTACCGACTAGTGACCCAAGAGACCCAGTACTTC.

The chain recombines TRBV7-9 with TRBJ2-7; 10 bases are a match to TRBD1. The CDR3 is made up of 17 amino acids. J was trimmed by 4 bases and V by 6 bases; bases with no gene match: 15. The germline V gene has CDR1 SEHNR and CDR2 FQNEAQ (reference sequence). CDR3: CASSPTGGEGNGYEQYF. CDR3 sequence (DNA): TGTGCCAGCAGTCCGACAGGGGGCGAGGGGAATGGATACGAGCAGTACTTC.

This clonotype is a singleton in its sample. The chain joins TRBV6-1 to TRBJ1-2; 7 nucleotides match TRBD1. The CDR3 length is 12 residues. Germline V gene lookup returns CDR1 MNHNS and CDR2 SASEGT. V was pared by 7 bases and J by 4 bases, with 3 bases of the junction left unmatched. The CDR3 DNA sequence: TGTGCCAGCAATCACAGGGGCTATGGCTACACCTTC. Its translation: CASNHRGYGYTF.

The chain combines TRBV7-9 with TRBJ2-1; 14 nucleotides line up with TRBD2. V lost 5 bases and J lost 7; bases outside the gene matches: 7. Germline CDR1 reads SEHNR; CDR2 reads FQNEAQ (reference sequence). The CDR3 runs to 16 residues. The CDR3 DNA sequence: TGTGCCAGCAGCCCGACTAGCGGGGGGGACAGGAATGAGCAGTTCTTC. The encoded protein is CASSPTSGGDRNEQFF.

This clonotype was recorded many times. V is TRBV7-2 and J is TRBJ1-1; D unresolved. This CDR3 has 16 amino acids. Germline V gene data show CDR1 as SGHTA and CDR2 as FQGNSA. V dropped 0 bases and J dropped 0 bases, with 11 bases sitting between them. The CDR3: CASSLALGNMNTEAFF. The CDR3 DNA is TGTGCCAGCAGCTTAGCGCTCGGGAACATGAACACTGAAGCTTTCTTT.

This chain uses TRBV5-1 with TRBJ2-7; 8 bases map to TRBD1. Germline CDR1 and CDR2: SGHRS and YFSETQ. V lost 1 base and J lost 5; bases outside the gene matches: 8. The CDR3 has 15 residues. The CDR3 DNA sequence: TGCGCCAGCAGCTTGTATGGGCAGGGGGCTGACGAGCAGTACGTC. As protein: CASSLYGQGADEQYV.

The genes are TRBV9 and TRBJ2-1; the D call may be TRBD1 or TRBD2 (5 bases each). From germline, CDR1 is SGDLS and CDR2 YYNGEE. This CDR3 region has 16 residues. V lost 0 bases and J 6 bases, leaving 16 bases between the germline ends. The CDR3 sequence is CASSVVPGTDLNEQFF. For the CDR3, the DNA is TGTGCCAGCAGCGTAGTTCCCGGGACGGATCTCAATGAGCAGTTCTTC.

The chain couples TRBV27 to TRBJ2-5, with TRBD1 as a possible D gene (6 bases). Germline V gene data show CDR1 as MNHEY and CDR2 as SMNVEV (reference sequence). Trimming took 3 bases from V and 3 from J, leaving 11 bases between them. There are 14 residues in the CDR3. DNA of the CDR3: TGTGCCAGCAGTTTGACAGGATTCGAAGAGACCCAGTACTTC. Protein sequence: CASSLTGFEETQYF.

V is TRBV5-1 and J is TRBJ2-3; D may match TRBD1 or TRBD2 (5 bases each). Germline CDR1 and CDR2: SGHRS and YFSETQ. Trimming removed 4 bases from V and 1 base from J, with 10 bases in between. The CDR3 contains 14 residues. CDR3 sequence reads: CASSTGRGTDTQYF. The CDR3 DNA follows: TGCGCCAGCAGCACGGGACGGGGCACAGATACGCAGTATTTT.

This chain connects TRBV3-1 to TRBJ2-3, with 7 bases fitting TRBD1. The germline CDR1 and CDR2 sequences are LGHDT and YNNKEL (reference sequence). This CDR3 region has 18 residues. V lost 0 bases to trimming and J lost 7 bases; unmatched junction nucleotides: 16. CDR3 bases: TGTGCCAGCAGCCAAGAGAGATTCGGGGACAGCGCGGGTAATACGCAGTATTTT. Translating gives CASSQERFGDSAGNTQYF.

The chain joins TRBV9 to TRBJ2-1; weak D call: TRBD2 (5 bases). The V end lost 4 bases, the J end lost 3 bases, and 8 bases lay between the germline ends. From germline, CDR1 is SGDLS and CDR2 YYNGEE. This CDR3 spans 13 amino acids. The CDR3 region is CASSYRDYNEQFF. The CDR3 DNA follows: TGTGCCAGCAGCTACCGGGACTACAATGAGCAGTTCTTC.

The chain employs TRBV6-2 or TRBV6-3 and TRBJ1-1; D unclear. V lost 4 bases to trimming and J lost 8 bases, with 8 bases between them. Germline assignment: CDR1 MNHEY and CDR2 SVGEGT. This CDR3 has 11 amino acids. The CDR3 DNA is TGTGCCAGCAGTTTCCGGCGGGAAGCTTTCTTT. It translates to CASSFRREAFF.

This clonotype was seen a few times. V usage is TRBV5-6 and J usage is TRBJ1-1; D not certain. Trimming stripped 2 bases from V and 5 bases from J, with 13 bases between. Germline CDR1 reads SGHDT; CDR2 reads YYEEEE. CDR3 length: 14 amino acids. CDR3 nucleotide sequence: TGTGCCAGCAGCTTATTGCGGGAGGATACTGAAGCTTTCTTT. Translated, it gives CASSLLREDTEAFF.

The rearrangement uses TRBV4-1 and TRBJ2-6; possible D gene TRBD1, 5 bases. Germline assignment: CDR1 MGHRA and CDR2 YSYEKL. The CDR3 has 17 amino acids. Trimming removed 3 bases at V and 0 bases at J, with 12 bases between. In nucleotides, the CDR3 is TGCGCCAGCAGCCATGTACCACAGGCCTCTGGGGCCAACGTCCTGACTTTC. This sequence encodes CASSHVPQASGANVLTF.

The J gene is TRBJ2-1, the V gene TRBV7-8; D perhaps matches TRBD2 (5 bases). CDR1 is SGHVS and CDR2 is FQNEAQ in the germline V gene. Trimming cost V 1 base and J 6 bases, with 13 bases left between them. There are 15 residues in the CDR3. As DNA, the CDR3 is TGTGCCAGCAGCTTAGGGGCCGGTGGAGGCAATGAGCAGTTCTTC. It translates to CASSLGAGGGNEQFF.

V and J are TRBV6-5 and TRBJ2-2, with 8 nucleotides matching TRBD1. The germline V gene encodes CDR1 MNHEY and CDR2 SVGAGI. This CDR3 contains 18 residues. J lost 2 bases, V lost 5 bases, and 13 bases had no gene match. The CDR3, as DNA: TGTGCCAGCAGTACCGCCTACCTGACAGGGGTCAACACCGGGGAGCTGTTTTTT. Its translation is CASSTAYLTGVNTGELFF.